Listed here are 19 T cell receptor beta chains from one sample, sequenced in a study of regulatory T cells in long-lasting Graves disease. HTBI primers from iRepertoire and Arm-PCR of CDR3 regions yielded the TCR beta libraries. TCRdb re-called the multiplex PCR reads through MiXCR, storing one row per CDR3 protein. The table lists about 380,000 distinct CDR3 sequences, roughly a sixth of them singletons. The time point here: newly diagnosed GD, antithyroid drugs for less than 3 months. The TCR library was prepared using RNA isolated from PBMCs. Here the sequenced sample was peripheral blood mononuclear cells (PBMCs), taken at new diagnosis, from a patient treated with antithyroid drugs. These receptors were taken from a female donor with Graves disease.

This clonotype has a count of ten or more. V and J are TRBV7-2 and TRBJ2-7; no clear D gene. From germline, CDR1 is SGHTA and CDR2 FQGNSA. Trimming stripped 1 base from V and 6 bases from J, with 22 bases between. The CDR3 has 17 residues. The CDR3, as DNA: TGTGCCAGCAGCTTAGAGGGCCGGATGCGCCTGATCGGCGAGCAGTACTTC. As protein: CASSLEGRMRLIGEQYF.

This clonotype was counted only a few times. The chain recombines TRBV2 with TRBJ2-1, with 11 bases lining up with TRBD2. CDR1 and CDR2 (germline): SNHLY, FYNNEI. There are 15 residues in the CDR3. V dropped 4 bases and J dropped 7; count of bases not matched to a gene: 6. CDR3 nucleotide sequence: TGTGCCAGCAGTGGGACTAGCGGGTTTGGGAATGAGCAGTTCTTC. Its protein product is CASSGTSGFGNEQFF.

Only a few counts were recorded for this clonotype. The gene calls are TRBV9 and TRBJ2-3; 13 nucleotides match TRBD2. The CDR3 extends over 17 amino acids. V lost 3 bases, J lost 6 bases, and 10 bases stayed unmatched. Germline V lookup: CDR1 SGDLS, CDR2 YYNGEE. This CDR3 reads CASSDTTSGRAWDTQYF. CDR3 DNA sequence: TGTGCCAGCAGCGATACAACTAGCGGGAGGGCCTGGGATACGCAGTATTTT.

This clonotype was seen ten or more times. The chain carries TRBV6-5 and TRBJ2-7; TRBD1 aligns across 8 bases. Germline CDR1 and CDR2: MNHEY and SVGAGI. This CDR3 is built from 14 residues. V gave up 2 bases and J gave up 7 bases; unmatched junction bases: 7. The CDR3, as DNA: TGTGCCAGCAGTTACGTTGGACAGGGAAAAGAGCAGTACTTC. Translated, it gives CASSYVGQGKEQYF.

The CDR3 loop reads CASSQGLAEQETQYF. CDR3 DNA: TGTGCCAGCAGCCAAGGACTAGCGGAGCAAGAGACCCAGTACTTC. The genes are TRBV2 and TRBJ2-5; 10 nucleotides match TRBD2. Germline lookup yields CDR1 SNHLY and CDR2 FYNNEI. J was trimmed by 2 bases and V by 6 bases; bases with no gene match: 6. The CDR3 is 15 amino acids.

This clonotype was counted ten times or more. The genes are TRBV10-3 and TRBJ1-1; the D is unclear. This CDR3 has 16 amino acids. Germline V CDR1 and CDR2: ENHRY, SYGVKD. Deletions cut 0 bases from V and 1 base from J, with 12 bases between. The CDR3 protein is CAISESKRNPNTEAFF. In DNA form, the CDR3 reads TGTGCCATCAGTGAGTCGAAACGCAACCCGAACACTGAAGCTTTCTTT.

To note about this clonotype: The junction and the germline gene differ at one end; a read error may be behind it. This chain links TRBV2 with TRBJ2-3; 9 positions agree with TRBD2. There are 18 residues in the CDR3. The germline V gene has CDR1 SNHLY and CDR2 FYNNEI. The CDR3 DNA reads as TGTGCCGGCAGTGAAGCGCTTTCGTGGGGCGGGGGGGTAGATACGCAGTATTTT. Encoded protein: CAGSEALSWGGGVDTQYF. The full variable domain, rest sourced from reference TRBV2 and TRBJ2-3, is EPEVTQTPSHQVTQMGQEVILRCVPISNHLYFYWYRQILGQKVEFLVSFYNNEISEKSEIFDDQFSVERPDGSNFTLKIRSTKLEDSAMYFCAGSEALSWGGGVDTQYFGPGTRLTVL.

This clonotype has just a few counts. The V gene is TRBV5-1, the J gene TRBJ2-5; 15 bases line up with TRBD2. V was pared by 4 bases and J by 2 bases, with 12 bases of the junction left unmatched. Germline V gene data show CDR1 as SGHRS and CDR2 as YFSETQ. CDR3 size: 19 residues. The CDR3 coding sequence is TGCGCCAGCAGCATCCAGGGACTAGCGGGAGGACTAAATCAAGAGACCCAGTACTTC. Residues: CASSIQGLAGGLNQETQYF.

This chain links TRBV19 with TRBJ1-1, with unresolved D. The V gene's germline CDR1 is LNHDA and CDR2 SQIVND (reference sequence). CDR3 length: 12 residues. V lost 3 bases and J 4 bases, leaving 6 bases between the germline ends. The CDR3 sequence: CASSMGITEAFF. CDR3 DNA sequence: TGTGCCAGTAGTATGGGAATCACTGAAGCTTTCTTT. The entire variable domain, with the rest obtained from reference TRBV19 and TRBJ1-1, is as follows: DGGITQSPKYLFRKEGQNVTLSCEQNLNHDAMYWYRQDPGQGLRLIYYSQIVNDFQKGDIAEGYSVSREKKESFPLTVTSAQKNPTAFYLCASSMGITEAFFGQGTRLTVV.

A few counts support this clonotype. V is TRBV5-4 and J is TRBJ1-1; D perhaps matches TRBD1 (6 bases). Trimming left V 0 bases short and J 4 bases short, with 10 bases between. The CDR3 is 14 amino acids. Germline V lookup: CDR1 SGHNT, CDR2 YYREEE (reference sequence). The CDR3 bases are TGTGCCAGCAGCTTGGAGGACAGAGCCACTGAAGCTTTCTTT. This encodes CASSLEDRATEAFF.

This clonotype was seen repeatedly, ten times or more. The chain couples TRBV20-1 to TRBJ2-7; TRBD1 agrees at 9 bases. After removal of 1 base from V and 0 bases from J, the junction contained 4 bases not matched to a gene. Germline V gene data show CDR1 as DFQATT and CDR2 as SNEGSKA (reference sequence). The CDR3 contains 15 residues. The DNA for the CDR3 is TGCAGTGCTAGAGGAGAGACAGGGGGCTCCTACGAGCAGTACTTC. Translated, it gives CSARGETGGSYEQYF.

This clonotype was seen at least ten times. V usage is TRBV29-1 and J usage is TRBJ2-5; no reliable D call. The CDR3 is made up of 13 amino acids. The germline CDR1 and CDR2 sequences are SQVTM and ANQGSEA. V dropped 4 bases and J dropped 2 bases, with 11 bases sitting between them. CDR3 coding DNA: TGCAGCGTTGTTGGCCAGGAACAAGAGACCCAGTACTTC. As protein: CSVVGQEQETQYF.

The table lists this clonotype with many counts. This chain connects TRBV6-1 to TRBJ2-5, with TRBD2 identical over 12 bases. V trimming: 6 bases; J trimming: 1 base; junction bases outside the gene matches: 9. The CDR3 has 17 amino acids. Germline values: CDR1 MNHNS, CDR2 SASEGT. CDR3 in DNA: TGTGCCAGCAGAAGGACTAGCGGGGAAACTATCCAAGAGACCCAGTACTTC. The encoded protein is CASRRTSGETIQETQYF.

The chain links TRBV6-1 to TRBJ2-5; 9 positions match TRBD2. The trim removed 3 bases at V and 5 bases at J, leaving 13 bases unmatched. The germline V gene has CDR1 MNHNS and CDR2 SASEGT. This CDR3 has 17 amino acids. The CDR3 spells CASSDRTSDGVGETQYF. The CDR3 DNA reads as TGTGCCAGCAGTGATCGGACTAGCGATGGGGTGGGCGAGACCCAGTACTTC.

This clonotype was detected many times. The V and J genes are TRBV27 and TRBJ2-3; D ambiguous. The CDR3 loop spans 11 amino acids. V lost 6 bases and J 1 base, leaving 2 bases between the germline ends. Looked up from germline, CDR1 is MNHEY and CDR2 is SMNVEV (reference sequence). CDR3 coding DNA: TGTGCCAGCAGAGGCACAGATACGCAGTATTTT. Its translation is CASRGTDTQYF.

The chain recombines TRBV9 with TRBJ2-1; no clear D. Germline-derived CDR1 and CDR2 are SGDLS and YYNGEE. This CDR3 has 16 amino acids. Trimming cost V 4 bases and J 9 bases, with 23 bases left between them. In DNA form, the CDR3 reads TGTGCCAGCAGCCCGCCGGTTGCGGACCTAGTTGCTGAGCAGTTCTTC. Its protein product is CASSPPVADLVAEQFF.

The chain carries TRBV7-3 and TRBJ2-1, with TRBD2 matching over 14 bases. This CDR3 is built from 17 residues. V dropped 4 bases and J dropped 6; count of bases not matched to a gene: 8. Germline assignment: CDR1 SGHTA and CDR2 FQGTGA. The CDR3 region has the DNA TGTGCCAGCAGCTCCGGGGGGACTAGCGGGAGTCGCAATGAGCAGTTCTTC. The encoded protein is CASSSGGTSGSRNEQFF.

This clonotype was observed at least ten times. This chain joins TRBV20-1 and TRBJ2-7; 10 positions match TRBD2. This CDR3 spans 20 amino acids. J was trimmed by 3 bases and V by 3 bases; bases with no gene match: 23. Germline assignment: CDR1 DFQATT and CDR2 SNEGSKA (reference sequence). The CDR3 region is CSARGVAGGPQTPNIYEQYF. CDR3 sequence (DNA): TGCAGTGCTAGGGGGGTAGCGGGAGGTCCTCAAACCCCAAATATCTACGAGCAGTACTTC.

This clonotype was seen repeatedly, ten times or more. The V gene is TRBV5-5, the J gene TRBJ2-1; tentatively, D is TRBD1 (5 bases). The V end was cut by 1 base, the J end by 7 bases, with 15 bases between. The germline gives CDR1 SGHKS, CDR2 YYEKEE (reference sequence). The CDR3 has 15 amino acids. CDR3 sequence (DNA): TGTGCCAGCAGCTTGTGGGGCTACGTGGAGAATGAGCAGTTCTTC. This encodes CASSLWGYVENEQFF. Full variable domain (outside the CDR3, taken from reference TRBV5-5 and TRBJ2-1): DAGVTQSPTHLIKTRGQQVTLRCSPISGHKSVSWYQQVLGQGPQFIFQYYEKEERGRGNFPDRFSARQFPNYSSELNVNALLLGDSALYLCASSLWGYVENEQFFGPGTRLTVL.